This TCR beta chain is drawn from a study of cytomegalovirus exposure and HLA in healthy donors. About this clone itself: No antigen is known for it.

PCR used 60 Vbeta primers and 13 Jbeta primers. Measured with immunoSEQ multiplex PCR; TCRdb has only the in-frame clones, and not every one. The data hold approximately 190,000 clones, with 75% to 90% observed a single time. Points from the study as a whole: Because they were indistinguishable, some V segments, including TRBV6-2 and TRBV6-3, were excluded. Some TCR beta chains (164 of them) were listed as cytomegalovirus-associated. Accounts indicate the classifier identified cytomegalovirus status with strong specificity and sensitivity. A later analysis reportedly found fewer N-insertions in an Asian-associated ancestry cluster than the approximately 670-donor mean.

Germline V gives CDR1 SGHDT, CDR2 YYEEEE. The CDR3 extends over 15 amino acids. V was pared by 2 bases and J by 7 bases, with 8 bases of the junction left unmatched. Sequenced input: PBMCs. The V call is TRBV5-6, the J call TRBJ2-4; the match to TRBD2 covers 8 bases. The TCR was taken from a man aged 35 to 55 in good health and CMV-seropositive. The CDR3 reads CASSFGAGGRNIQYF. The DNA of the CDR3 is TGTGCCAGCAGCTTTGGTGCGGGGGGAAGGAACATTCAGTACTTC.